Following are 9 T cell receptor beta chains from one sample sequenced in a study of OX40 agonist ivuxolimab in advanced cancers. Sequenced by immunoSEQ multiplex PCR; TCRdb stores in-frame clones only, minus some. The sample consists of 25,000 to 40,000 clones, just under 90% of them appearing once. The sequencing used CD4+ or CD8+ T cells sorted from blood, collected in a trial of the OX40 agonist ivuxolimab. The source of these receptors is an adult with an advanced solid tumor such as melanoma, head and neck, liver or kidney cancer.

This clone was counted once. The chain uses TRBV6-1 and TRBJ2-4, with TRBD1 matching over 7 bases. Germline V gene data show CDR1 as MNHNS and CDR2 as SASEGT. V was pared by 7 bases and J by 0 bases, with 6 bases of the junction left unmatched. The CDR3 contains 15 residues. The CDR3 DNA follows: TGTGCCAGCAATCAGGGACAGATAGCCAAAAACATTCAGTACTTC. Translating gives CASNQGQIAKNIQYF.

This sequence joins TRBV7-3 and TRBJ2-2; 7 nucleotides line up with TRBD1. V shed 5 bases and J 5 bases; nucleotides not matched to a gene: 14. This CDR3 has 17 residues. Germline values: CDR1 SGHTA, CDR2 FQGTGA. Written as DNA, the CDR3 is TGTGCCAGCAGCCGCTGGACGCAGGGGGAGTGGACCGGGGAGCTGTTTTTT. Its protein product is CASSRWTQGEWTGELFF.

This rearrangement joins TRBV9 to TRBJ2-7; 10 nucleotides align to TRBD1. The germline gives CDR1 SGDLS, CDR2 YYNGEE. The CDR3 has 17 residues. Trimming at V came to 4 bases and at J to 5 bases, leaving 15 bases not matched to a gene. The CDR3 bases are TGTGCCAGCAGCTCCAGGCCTCGGACAGGGGGTCCCCACGAGCAGTACTTC. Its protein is CASSSRPRTGGPHEQYF.

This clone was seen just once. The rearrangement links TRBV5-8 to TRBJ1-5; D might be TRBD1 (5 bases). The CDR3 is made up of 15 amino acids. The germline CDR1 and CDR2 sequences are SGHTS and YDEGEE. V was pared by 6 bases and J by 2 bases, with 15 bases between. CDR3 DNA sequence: TGTGCCAGCACGACCAGGGTCAGGGGCAATCAGCCCCAGCATTTT. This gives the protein CASTTRVRGNQPQHF. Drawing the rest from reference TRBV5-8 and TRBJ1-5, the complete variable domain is EAGVTQSPTHLIKTRGQQATLRCSPISGHTSVYWYQQALGLGLQFLLWYDEGEERNRGNFPPRFSGRQFPNYSSELNVNALELEDSALYLCASTTRVRGNQPQHFGDGTRLSIL.

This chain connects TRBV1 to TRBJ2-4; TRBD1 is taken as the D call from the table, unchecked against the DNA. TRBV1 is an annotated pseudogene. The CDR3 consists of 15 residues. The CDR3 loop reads CTSSPLTRPKNIQYF. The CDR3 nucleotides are TGCACCAGCAGCCCGTTAACACGCCCCAAAAACATTCAGTACTTC.

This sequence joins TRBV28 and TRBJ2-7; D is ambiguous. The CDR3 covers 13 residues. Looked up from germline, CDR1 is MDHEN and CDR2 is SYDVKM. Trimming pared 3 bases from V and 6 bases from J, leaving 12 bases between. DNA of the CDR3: TGTGCCAGCAGTTTGCAGTTTGTAGCCGAGCAGTACTTC. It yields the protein CASSLQFVAEQYF.

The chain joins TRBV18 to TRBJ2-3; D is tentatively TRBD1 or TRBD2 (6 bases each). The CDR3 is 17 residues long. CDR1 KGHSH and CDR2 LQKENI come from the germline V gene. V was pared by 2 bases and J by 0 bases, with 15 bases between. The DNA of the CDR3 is TGTGCCAGCTCACCAAGTGTGGGGGGCCGCAGCACAGATACGCAGTATTTT. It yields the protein CASSPSVGGRSTDTQYF. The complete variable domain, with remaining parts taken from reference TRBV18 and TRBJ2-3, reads NAGVMQNPRHLVRRRGQEARLRCSPMKGHSHVYWYRQLPEEGLKFMVYLQKENIIDESGMPKERFSAEFPKEGPSILRIQQVVRGDSAAYFCASSPSVGGRSTDTQYFGPGTRLTVL.

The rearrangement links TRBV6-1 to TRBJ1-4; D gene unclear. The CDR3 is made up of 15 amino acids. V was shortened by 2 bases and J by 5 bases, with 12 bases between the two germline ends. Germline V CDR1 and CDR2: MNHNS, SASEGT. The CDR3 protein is CASSEWAEHNEKLFF. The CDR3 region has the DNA TGTGCCAGCAGTGAATGGGCGGAACACAATGAAAAACTGTTTTTT.

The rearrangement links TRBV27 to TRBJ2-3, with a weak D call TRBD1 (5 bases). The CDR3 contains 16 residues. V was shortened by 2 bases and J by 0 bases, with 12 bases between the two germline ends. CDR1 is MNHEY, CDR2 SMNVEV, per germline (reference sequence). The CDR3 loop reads CASSLRVGVSTDTQYF. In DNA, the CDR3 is TGTGCCAGCAGTTTAAGGGTAGGGGTAAGCACAGATACGCAGTATTTT.